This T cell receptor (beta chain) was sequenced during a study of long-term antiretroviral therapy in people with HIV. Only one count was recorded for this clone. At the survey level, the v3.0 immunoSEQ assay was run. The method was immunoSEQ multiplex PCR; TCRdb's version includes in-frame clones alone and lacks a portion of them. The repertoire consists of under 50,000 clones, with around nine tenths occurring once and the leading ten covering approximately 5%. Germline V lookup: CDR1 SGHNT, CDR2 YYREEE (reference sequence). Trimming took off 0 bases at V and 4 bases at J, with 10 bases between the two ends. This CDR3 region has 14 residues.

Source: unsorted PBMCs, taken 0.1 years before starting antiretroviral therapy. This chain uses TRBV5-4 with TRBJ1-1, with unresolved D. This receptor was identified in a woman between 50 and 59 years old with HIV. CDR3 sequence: CASSLAASVTEAFF. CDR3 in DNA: TGTGCCAGCAGCTTGGCGGCCTCGGTCACTGAAGCTTTCTTT. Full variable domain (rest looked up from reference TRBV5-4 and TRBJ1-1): ETGVTQSPTHLIKTRGQQVTLRCSSQSGHNTVSWYQQALGQGPQFIFQYYREEENGRGNFPPRFSGLQFPNYSSELNVNALELDDSALYLCASSLAASVTEAFFGQGTRLTVV.